This TCR beta chain was sequenced during a study of shared clonotypes between healthy human individuals. Germline CDR1 reads MDHEN; CDR2 reads SYDVKM. The V end lost 7 bases, the J end lost 0 bases, and 22 bases lay between the germline ends. This CDR3 has 18 amino acids. Only in-frame clones appear in the TCRdb table, and some are missing; sequencing was by immunoSEQ multiplex PCR. The table shows 1,400,000 or so clones, with just under 99% occurring only once. Specimen: naive CD4+ T cells sorted from blood. Regarding subset: CD45RA+ positively selected. The chain recombines TRBV28 with TRBJ2-1; weak D call: TRBD1 (6 bases). The receptor was isolated from a man younger than 45 in good health. CDR3 nucleotide sequence: TGTGCCAGCACCCCGTCACCCGACAGGTTATTCTCCTACAATGAGCAGTTCTTC. Its translation: CASTPSPDRLFSYNEQFF.